This T cell receptor (beta chain) appears in the sequencing data of a study of STAT3 mutations in large granular lymphocyte leukemia. Background on the study: Over half of T-LGLL patients had one or more immunosuppressive regimens.

In regard to this clone: Its specificity is not known. A read error may account for a junction end that differs from germline.

The study's findings and limits: Sampling intervals varied between patients and samples. At least one immunodominant TCR beta clonotype appeared in every T-cell large granular lymphocyte leukemia patient.

Each sample's TCRbeta library yielded on average approximately 41,000 productive templates. Clones were read by immunoSEQ multiplex PCR, and TCRdb kept only the in-frame ones, dropping some. The table lists several thousand clones, approximately 57% of them singletons. The CDR3 is 12 amino acids. Germline loops: CDR1 SQVTM, CDR2 ANQGSEA. Specimen: peripheral blood mononuclear cells. This TCR was sampled from a boy aged 5-17 years with T-cell large granular lymphocyte leukemia. Some clones in this sample may be carry-over from other donors' samples. This chain joins TRBV29-1 and TRBJ2-5; D may correspond to TRBD1 or TRBD2 (5 bases each). The CDR3 reads CSVEELAGTRNF. CDR3 DNA sequence: TGCAGCGTTGAAGAGTTAGCCGGGACCAGGAACTTC.